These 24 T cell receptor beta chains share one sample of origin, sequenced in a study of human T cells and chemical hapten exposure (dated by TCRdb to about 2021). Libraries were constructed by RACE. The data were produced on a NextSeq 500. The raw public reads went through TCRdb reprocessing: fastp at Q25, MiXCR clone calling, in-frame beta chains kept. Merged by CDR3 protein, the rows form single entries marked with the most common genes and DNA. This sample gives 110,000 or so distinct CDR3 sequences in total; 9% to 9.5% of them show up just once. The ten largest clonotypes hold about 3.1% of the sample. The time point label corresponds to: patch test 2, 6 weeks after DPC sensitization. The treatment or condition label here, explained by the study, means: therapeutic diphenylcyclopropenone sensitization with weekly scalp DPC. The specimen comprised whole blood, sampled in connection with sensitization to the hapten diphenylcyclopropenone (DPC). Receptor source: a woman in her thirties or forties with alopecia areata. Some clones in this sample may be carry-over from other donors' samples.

This CDR3 is CAAEGGRLSNQPQHF. CDR3 in DNA: TGTGCCGCAGAGGGGGGCAGACTTAGCAATCAGCCCCAGCATTTT. The chain recombines TRBV28 with TRBJ1-5; possibly TRBD1 for D (6 bases). Germline values: CDR1 MDHEN, CDR2 SYDVKM. Trimming shortened V by 11 bases and J by 0 bases, and 17 bases separated the two germline ends. The CDR3 totals 15 residues.

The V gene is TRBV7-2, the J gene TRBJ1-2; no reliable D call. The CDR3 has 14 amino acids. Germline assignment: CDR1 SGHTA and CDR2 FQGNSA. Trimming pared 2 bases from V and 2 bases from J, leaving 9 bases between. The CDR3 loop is CASSLREKNYGYTF. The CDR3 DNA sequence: TGTGCCAGCAGCTTAAGGGAGAAAAACTATGGCTACACCTTC.

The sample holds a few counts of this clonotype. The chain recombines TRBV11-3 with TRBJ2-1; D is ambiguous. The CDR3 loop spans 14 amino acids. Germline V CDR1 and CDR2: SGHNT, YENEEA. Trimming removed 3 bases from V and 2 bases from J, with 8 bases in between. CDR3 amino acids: CASSLGEAYNEQFF. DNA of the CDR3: TGTGCCAGCAGCTTGGGTGAAGCCTACAATGAGCAGTTCTTC.

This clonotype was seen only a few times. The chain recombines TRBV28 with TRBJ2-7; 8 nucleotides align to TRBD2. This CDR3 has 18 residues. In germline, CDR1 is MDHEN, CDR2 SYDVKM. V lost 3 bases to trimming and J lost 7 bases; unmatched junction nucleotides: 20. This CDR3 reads CASSFKGERGTWRREQYF. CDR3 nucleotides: TGTGCCAGCAGTTTTAAAGGGGAGCGGGGGACCTGGAGACGTGAGCAGTACTTC.

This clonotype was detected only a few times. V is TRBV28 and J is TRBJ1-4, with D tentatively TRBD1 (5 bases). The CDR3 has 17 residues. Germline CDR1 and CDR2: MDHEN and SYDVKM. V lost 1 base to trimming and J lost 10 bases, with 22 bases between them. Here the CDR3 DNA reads TGTGCCAGCAGTTTATACGGCTCATCGGGACCGTTCATAAAACTGTTTTTT. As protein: CASSLYGSSGPFIKLFF.

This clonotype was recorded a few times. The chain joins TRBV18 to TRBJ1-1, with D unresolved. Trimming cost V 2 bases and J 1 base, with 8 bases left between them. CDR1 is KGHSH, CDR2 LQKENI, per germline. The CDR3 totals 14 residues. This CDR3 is CASSPWTSNTEAFF. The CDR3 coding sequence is TGTGCCAGCTCACCATGGACTTCGAACACTGAAGCTTTCTTT. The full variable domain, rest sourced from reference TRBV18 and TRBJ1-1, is NAGVMQNPRHLVRRRGQEARLRCSPMKGHSHVYWYRQLPEEGLKFMVYLQKENIIDESGMPKERFSAEFPKEGPSILRIQQVVRGDSAAYFCASSPWTSNTEAFFGQGTRLTVV.

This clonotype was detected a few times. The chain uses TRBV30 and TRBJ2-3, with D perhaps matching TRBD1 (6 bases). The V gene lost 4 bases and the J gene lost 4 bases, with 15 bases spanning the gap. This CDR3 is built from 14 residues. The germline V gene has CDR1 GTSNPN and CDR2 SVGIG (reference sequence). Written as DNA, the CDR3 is TGTGCCTGGACCGGGACACTTAAATCAGATACGCAGTATTTT. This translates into CAWTGTLKSDTQYF.

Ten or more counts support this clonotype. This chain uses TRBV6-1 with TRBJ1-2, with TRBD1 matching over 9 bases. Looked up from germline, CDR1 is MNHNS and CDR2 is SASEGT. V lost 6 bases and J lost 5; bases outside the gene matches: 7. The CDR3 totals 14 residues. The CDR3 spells CASRGSDRGYGYTF. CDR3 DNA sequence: TGTGCCAGCAGAGGAAGTGACAGGGGGTATGGCTACACCTTC.

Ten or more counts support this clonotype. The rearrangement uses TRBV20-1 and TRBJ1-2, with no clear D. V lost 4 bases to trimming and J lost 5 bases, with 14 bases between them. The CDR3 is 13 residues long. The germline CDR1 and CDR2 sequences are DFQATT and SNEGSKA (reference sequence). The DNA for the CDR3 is TGCAGTGCTAACTCTGTCGCGGAATATGGCTACACCTTC. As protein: CSANSVAEYGYTF.

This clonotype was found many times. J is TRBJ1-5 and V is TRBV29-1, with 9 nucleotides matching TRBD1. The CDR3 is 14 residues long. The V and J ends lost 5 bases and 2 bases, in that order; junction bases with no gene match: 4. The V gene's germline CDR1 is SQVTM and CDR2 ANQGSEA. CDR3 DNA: TGCAGCGTTCAGACAGGGGGAGGCAATCAGCCCCAGCATTTT. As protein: CSVQTGGGNQPQHF. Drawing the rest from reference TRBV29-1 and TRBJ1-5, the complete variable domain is SAVISQKPSRDICQRGTSLTIQCQVDSQVTMMFWYRQQPGQSLTLIATANQGSEATYESGFVIDKFPISRPNLTFSTLTVSNMSPEDSSIYLCSVQTGGGNQPQHFGDGTRLSIL.

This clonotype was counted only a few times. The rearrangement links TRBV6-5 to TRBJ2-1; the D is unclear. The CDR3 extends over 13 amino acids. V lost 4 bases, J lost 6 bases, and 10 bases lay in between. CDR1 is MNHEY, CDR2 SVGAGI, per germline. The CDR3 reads CASSLEPSNEQFF. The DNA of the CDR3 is TGTGCCAGCAGTTTGGAGCCTTCCAATGAGCAGTTCTTC.

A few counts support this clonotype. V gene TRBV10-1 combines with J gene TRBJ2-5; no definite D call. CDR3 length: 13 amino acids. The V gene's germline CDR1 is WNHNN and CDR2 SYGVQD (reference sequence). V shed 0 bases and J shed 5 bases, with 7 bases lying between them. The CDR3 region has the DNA TGCGCCAGCAGTGAGTCAGGGCGGGAGACCCAGTACTTC. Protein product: CASSESGRETQYF.

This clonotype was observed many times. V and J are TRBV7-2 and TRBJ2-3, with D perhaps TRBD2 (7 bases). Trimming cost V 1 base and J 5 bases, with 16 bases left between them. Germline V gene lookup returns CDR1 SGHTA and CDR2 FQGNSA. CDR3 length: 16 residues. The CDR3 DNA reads TGTGCCAGCAGCTTAGTACGAGGGGGGGCCGTAGATACGCAGTATTTT. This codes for CASSLVRGGAVDTQYF.

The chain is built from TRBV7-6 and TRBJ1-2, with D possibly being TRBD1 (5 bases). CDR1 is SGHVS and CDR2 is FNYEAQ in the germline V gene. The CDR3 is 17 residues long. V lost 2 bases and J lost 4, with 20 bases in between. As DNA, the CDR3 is TGTGCCAGCAGCTTATCCCGAGGTCGCGGGGACGGCTATGGCTACACCTTC. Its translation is CASSLSRGRGDGYGYTF.

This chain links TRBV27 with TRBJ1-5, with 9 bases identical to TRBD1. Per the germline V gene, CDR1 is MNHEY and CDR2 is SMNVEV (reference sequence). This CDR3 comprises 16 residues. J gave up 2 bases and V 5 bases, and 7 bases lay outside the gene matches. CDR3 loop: CASSPTGGWGNQPQHF. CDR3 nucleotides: TGTGCCAGCAGTCCTACAGGGGGCTGGGGCAATCAGCCCCAGCATTTT.

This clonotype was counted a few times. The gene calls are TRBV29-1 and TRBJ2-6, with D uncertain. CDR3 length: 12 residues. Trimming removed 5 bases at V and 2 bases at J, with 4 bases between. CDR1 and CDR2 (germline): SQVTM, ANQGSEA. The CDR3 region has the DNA TGCAGCGTTCAAGCTGGGGCCAACGTCCTGACTTTC. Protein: CSVQAGANVLTF. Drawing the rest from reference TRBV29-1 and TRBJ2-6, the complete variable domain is SAVISQKPSRDICQRGTSLTIQCQVDSQVTMMFWYRQQPGQSLTLIATANQGSEATYESGFVIDKFPISRPNLTFSTLTVSNMSPEDSSIYLCSVQAGANVLTFGAGSRLTVL.

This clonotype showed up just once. CDR3 protein: CASSLGTGQVEFF. CDR3 DNA: TGTGCCAGCAGCTTGGGGACGGGACAGGTGGAGTTCTTC. V usage is TRBV7-9 and J usage is TRBJ2-1; TRBD1 matches 8 bases. The V segment lost 3 bases and the J segment 14 bases; nucleotides outside the gene matches: 9. Germline loops: CDR1 SEHNR, CDR2 FQNEAQ (reference sequence). There are 13 residues in the CDR3.

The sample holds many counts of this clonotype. In nucleotides, the CDR3 is TGTGCCAGCAGTCGTGGGACTATACAAGAGACCCAGTACTTC. Protein: CASSRGTIQETQYF. The rearrangement links TRBV12-3 or TRBV12-4 to TRBJ2-5; 7 nucleotides align to TRBD2. The CDR3 runs 14 residues. V was pared by 5 bases and J by 2 bases, with 5 bases of the junction left unmatched.

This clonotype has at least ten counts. The CDR3 here is CASSREGSYNEQFF. The CDR3 DNA sequence: TGCGCCAGCAGCCGGGAGGGATCTTACAATGAGCAGTTCTTC. V is TRBV5-1 and J is TRBJ2-1, with TRBD2 identical over 8 bases. V lost 4 bases, J lost 4 bases, and 4 bases stayed unmatched. This CDR3 is 14 amino acids long. The V gene's germline CDR1 is SGHRS and CDR2 YFSETQ.

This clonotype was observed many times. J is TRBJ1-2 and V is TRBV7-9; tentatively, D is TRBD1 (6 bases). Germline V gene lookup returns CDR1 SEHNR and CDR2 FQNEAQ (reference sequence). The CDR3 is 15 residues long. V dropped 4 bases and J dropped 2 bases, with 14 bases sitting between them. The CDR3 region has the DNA TGTGCCAGCAGCTCGGTGGGGGGCGTCAACTATGGCTACACCTTC. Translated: CASSSVGGVNYGYTF.

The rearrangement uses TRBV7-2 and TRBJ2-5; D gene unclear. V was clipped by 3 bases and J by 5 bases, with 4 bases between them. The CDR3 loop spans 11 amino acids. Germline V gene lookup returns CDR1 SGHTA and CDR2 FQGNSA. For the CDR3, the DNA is TGTGCCAGCAGCTTTCTGGAGACCCAGTACTTC. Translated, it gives CASSFLETQYF.

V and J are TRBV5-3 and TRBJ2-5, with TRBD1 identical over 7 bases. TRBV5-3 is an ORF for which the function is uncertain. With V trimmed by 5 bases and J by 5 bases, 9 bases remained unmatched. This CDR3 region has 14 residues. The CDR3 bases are TGTGCCAGAAGGCAGGACAGGAGACGGGAGACCCAGTACTTC. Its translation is CARRQDRRRETQYF.

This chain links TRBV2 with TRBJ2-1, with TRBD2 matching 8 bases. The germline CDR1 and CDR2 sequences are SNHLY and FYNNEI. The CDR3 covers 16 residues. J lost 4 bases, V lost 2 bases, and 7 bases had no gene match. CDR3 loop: CASSELAGTPYNEQFF. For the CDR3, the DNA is TGTGCCAGCAGTGAATTAGCGGGGACCCCGTACAATGAGCAGTTCTTC.

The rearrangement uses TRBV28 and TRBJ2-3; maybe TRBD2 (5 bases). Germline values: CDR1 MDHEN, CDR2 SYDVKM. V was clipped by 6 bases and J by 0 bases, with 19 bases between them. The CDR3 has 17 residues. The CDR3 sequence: CASSRGRVAYSTDTQYF. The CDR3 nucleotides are TGTGCCAGCAGCCGCGGACGAGTAGCGTATAGCACAGATACGCAGTATTTT.